This is a list of T cell receptor beta chains from one sample in a study of identical twins. TCRdb independently ran MiXCR on the 5' RACE reads; one entry per CDR3 protein. The repertoire holds hundreds of thousands of distinct CDR3 sequences, approximately 9% seen once, with about 0.98% in the top ten. Separately, the same data were catalogued under a study of yellow fever vaccine responses in identical twins.

The specimen was PBMCs. The receptor source for this set is a woman between 18 and 29 years old in good health. Both conserved end residues are part of each CDR3. The order of the fields is clone size, J gene, V gene, D gene, CDR3 DNA, CDR3 protein. The D gene is left open where the match is weak. A row's size may be missing; if present it is once, few, many or a size class.

clone size: .
J gene: TRBJ2-7
V gene: TRBV6-1
D gene: .
CDR3 DNA: TGTGCCAGCGGAGCAGTCTCCTACGAGCAGTACTTC
CDR3 protein: CASGAVSYEQYF

clone size: few
J gene: TRBJ2-1
V gene: TRBV15
D gene: .
CDR3 DNA: TGTGCCACCAGCAGAGAGCAGGGACGAGTCAATGAGCAGTTCTTC
CDR3 protein: CATSREQGRVNEQFF

clone size: few
J gene: TRBJ1-1
V gene: TRBV6-4
D gene: .
CDR3 DNA: TGTGCCAGCAGTGACAGGGGGTCCACTGAAGCTTTCTTT
CDR3 protein: CASSDRGSTEAFF

clone size: few
J gene: TRBJ2-3
V gene: TRBV12-5
D gene: .
CDR3 DNA: TGTGCTAGTGGTTTGGTAGGGTCAGATACGCAGTATTTT
CDR3 protein: CASGLVGSDTQYF

clone size: many
J gene: TRBJ2-1
V gene: TRBV12-3/TRBV12-4
D gene: TRBD2
CDR3 DNA: TGTGCCAGCAGCCCTAGCGGGGGGCGGTACAATGAGCAGTTCTTC
CDR3 protein: CASSPSGGRYNEQFF

clone size: few
J gene: TRBJ2-3
V gene: TRBV9
D gene: .
CDR3 DNA: TGTGCCAGCAGCGTAGCACAGGGAACAGATACGCAGTATTTT
CDR3 protein: CASSVAQGTDTQYF

clone size: .
J gene: TRBJ2-2
V gene: TRBV2
D gene: .
CDR3 DNA: TGTGCCAGCAGAACGGGACCTCCCACCGGGGAGCTGTTTTTT
CDR3 protein: CASRTGPPTGELFF

clone size: few
J gene: TRBJ2-1
V gene: TRBV3-1
D gene: .
CDR3 DNA: TGTGCCAGCAGCCAAGCGAGCAAGAAGTTCTTC
CDR3 protein: CASSQASKKFF

clone size: many
J gene: TRBJ2-1
V gene: TRBV28
D gene: TRBD2
CDR3 DNA: TGTGCCAGCAGCCGGACTCCCAGGGTGACTAGCTTGGCTGAGCAGTTCTTC
CDR3 protein: CASSRTPRVTSLAEQFF

clone size: .
J gene: TRBJ2-1
V gene: TRBV18
D gene: .
CDR3 DNA: TGTGCCAGCTCCCCTCCGTCAGAGCCGCTTGGAGAGCAGTTCTTC
CDR3 protein: CASSPPSEPLGEQFF

clone size: .
J gene: TRBJ2-1
V gene: TRBV20-1
D gene: .
CDR3 DNA: TGCAGTGCCAAGATGGCTACCGAGGCTGAGCAGTTCTTC
CDR3 protein: CSAKMATEAEQFF

clone size: .
J gene: TRBJ1-5
V gene: TRBV12-3/TRBV12-4
D gene: TRBD1
CDR3 DNA: TGTGCCAGCAGTTTACCACTGGGACAGGGTAGCAATCAGCCCCAGCATTTT
CDR3 protein: CASSLPLGQGSNQPQHF

clone size: .
J gene: TRBJ2-5
V gene: TRBV28
D gene: TRBD1
CDR3 DNA: TGTGCCAGCAGTCCGCCCGGGACAGGGACGGAGACCCAGTACTTC
CDR3 protein: CASSPPGTGTETQYF

clone size: .
J gene: TRBJ2-2
V gene: TRBV7-2
D gene: .
CDR3 DNA: TGTGCCAGCGAAACGGTGGGAGCTACCGGGGAGCTGTTTTTT
CDR3 protein: CASETVGATGELFF

clone size: .
J gene: TRBJ1-2
V gene: TRBV3-1
D gene: TRBD1
CDR3 DNA: TGTGCCAGCAGCAACGGACAGGGATCCTATGGCTACACCTTC
CDR3 protein: CASSNGQGSYGYTF

clone size: .
J gene: TRBJ2-1
V gene: TRBV11-3
D gene: .
CDR3 DNA: TGTGCCAGCAGCTTCTCGCAGGGTAGGCAGTTCTTC
CDR3 protein: CASSFSQGRQFF

clone size: .
J gene: TRBJ2-4
V gene: TRBV28
D gene: TRBD2
CDR3 DNA: TGTGCCAGCAGTCCAAGCGGGAGGGCCGGGACCCGCCTACCATTCCAGTACTTC
CDR3 protein: CASSPSGRAGTRLPFQYF

clone size: .
J gene: TRBJ2-7
V gene: TRBV20-1
D gene: TRBD2
CDR3 DNA: TGCAGTGCTAGTAGGGTAGCGGGAGGGTACGAGCAGTACTTC
CDR3 protein: CSASRVAGGYEQYF

clone size: .
J gene: TRBJ2-1
V gene: TRBV5-6
D gene: TRBD2
CDR3 DNA: TGTGCCAGCAGCCACACTAGCGGGAACTCCTACAATGAGCAGTTCTTC
CDR3 protein: CASSHTSGNSYNEQFF

clone size: many
J gene: TRBJ1-5
V gene: TRBV12-3/TRBV12-4
D gene: TRBD1
CDR3 DNA: TGTGCCAGCAGTCCCGGGGGACAGGGGATCGGTCAGCCCCAGCATTTT
CDR3 protein: CASSPGGQGIGQPQHF

clone size: many
J gene: TRBJ2-1
V gene: TRBV28
D gene: .
CDR3 DNA: TGTGCCAGCAGTTTCGAGCATGGTAATGAGCAGTTCTTC
CDR3 protein: CASSFEHGNEQFF

clone size: many
J gene: TRBJ2-7
V gene: TRBV7-2
D gene: .
CDR3 DNA: TGTGCCAGCAGCTTAGCGATTGAAAGGGGTTTGTACGAGCAGTACTTC
CDR3 protein: CASSLAIERGLYEQYF

clone size: .
J gene: TRBJ2-1
V gene: TRBV5-1
D gene: .
CDR3 DNA: TGCGCCAGCAGCTTCGATAACTCCTACAATGAGCAGTTCTTC
CDR3 protein: CASSFDNSYNEQFF

clone size: .
J gene: TRBJ1-6
V gene: TRBV11-1
D gene: .
CDR3 DNA: TGTGCCAGCAGCTTTAGCCCGACCTCACAGGGTTATAATTCACCCCTCCACTTT
CDR3 protein: CASSFSPTSQGYNSPLHF

clone size: .
J gene: TRBJ2-6
V gene: TRBV11-1
D gene: .
CDR3 DNA: TGTGCCCTCAGGGAAAGGACAGCCCTCCTTTCTGGGGCCAACGTCCTGACTTTC
CDR3 protein: CALRERTALLSGANVLTF